What follows are 24 T cell receptor beta chains derived from one specimen sequenced in a study of cytomegalovirus exposure and HLA in healthy donors. The PCR used 60 Vbeta and 13 Jbeta primers. The table came from immunoSEQ multiplex PCR; TCRdb's copy has only in-frame clones and leaves some out. The sample lists some 110,000 clones; 79% were seen once. The material sequenced was PBMCs. These receptors came from a man under 40 in good health and CMV-seropositive.

This chain links TRBV5-6 with TRBJ1-2; 7 bases match TRBD1. The CDR3 consists of 13 residues. Germline-derived CDR1 and CDR2 are SGHDT and YYEEEE. J gave up 4 bases and V 3 bases, and 3 bases lay outside the gene matches. The CDR3 region is CASSSGQIYGYTF. The DNA for the CDR3 is TGTGCCAGCAGCTCGGGACAGATCTATGGCTACACCTTC.

The chain combines TRBV27 with TRBJ1-2, with 8 bases identical to TRBD1. This CDR3 is 16 amino acids long. Germline CDR1 is MNHEY and CDR2 is SMNVEV (reference sequence). V lost 0 bases to trimming and J lost 8 bases; unmatched junction nucleotides: 11. The CDR3: CASSLSPGTGMRGYTF. The DNA of the CDR3 is TGTGCCAGCAGTTTATCCCCCGGGACAGGAATGCGAGGCTACACCTTC.

The rearrangement links TRBV30 to TRBJ2-5, with 7 bases matching TRBD1. Trimming at V came to 2 bases and at J to 0 bases, leaving 9 bases not matched to a gene. There are 16 residues in the CDR3. CDR1 and CDR2 (germline): GTSNPN, SVGIG (reference sequence). The CDR3 sequence is CAWSLGDRRYQETQYF. CDR3 sequence (DNA): TGTGCCTGGAGTTTGGGGGACAGACGGTACCAAGAGACCCAGTACTTC.

This clone has only one observation. J is TRBJ2-1 and V is TRBV11-3, with D unclear. The CDR3 has 15 amino acids. Germline V gene lookup returns CDR1 SGHNT and CDR2 YENEEA. With 4 bases removed from V and 3 bases from J, the gap between germline ends came to 13 bases. CDR3 amino acids: CASSSFEGVYNEQFF. CDR3 DNA: TGTGCCAGCAGCTCATTCGAAGGAGTCTACAATGAGCAGTTCTTC.

The rearrangement links TRBV2 to TRBJ1-5; unclear D gene. Germline CDR1 reads SNHLY; CDR2 reads FYNNEI. V lost 5 bases to trimming and J lost 4 bases, with 9 bases between them. The CDR3 contains 13 residues. CDR3 coding DNA: TGTGCCAGCAGTAGCACGGGAAATCAGCCCCAGCATTTT. Protein: CASSSTGNQPQHF.

This clone was observed a few times. The chain uses TRBV28 and TRBJ2-7; weak D call: TRBD1 (6 bases). The CDR3 totals 14 residues. Germline V gene sequence: CDR1 MDHEN, CDR2 SYDVKM. The V and J ends lost 6 bases and 0 bases respectively, with 12 bases between them. The CDR3 DNA reads as TGTGCCAGCAGCAGTGACAGGACCTCCTACGAGCAGTACTTC. Translation: CASSSDRTSYEQYF.

In its sample, this clone was seen once. The rearrangement uses TRBV7-2 and TRBJ2-7, with D possibly TRBD1 on 5 matching bases. CDR3 length: 13 residues. With 1 base removed from V and 3 bases from J, the gap between germline ends came to 7 bases. Germline loops: CDR1 SGHTA, CDR2 FQGNSA. The DNA of the CDR3 is TGTGCCAGCAGCTTAGGCGGACACTACGAGCAGTACTTC. This codes for CASSLGGHYEQYF.

V usage is TRBV19 and J usage is TRBJ2-2; 7 bases align to TRBD2. Germline CDR1 LNHDA, CDR2 SQIVND (reference sequence). The CDR3 extends over 14 amino acids. V was pared by 6 bases and J by 6 bases, with 7 bases of the junction left unmatched. CDR3 protein: CASRRERAAGELFF. CDR3 DNA sequence: TGTGCCAGTAGGCGGGAGCGTGCGGCCGGGGAGCTGTTTTTT.

V is TRBV5-1 and J is TRBJ2-2; 8 bases agree with TRBD1. The V segment lost 3 bases and the J segment 6 bases; nucleotides outside the gene matches: 1. The germline CDR1 and CDR2 sequences are SGHRS and YFSETQ. This CDR3 is 13 amino acids long. As DNA, the CDR3 is TGCGCCAGCAGCTCGACAGGGGCCGGGGAGCTGTTTTTT. This codes for CASSSTGAGELFF.

This clone came up once. The J gene is TRBJ2-5, the V gene TRBV5-8, with 8 positions matching TRBD1. CDR3 length: 13 amino acids. Germline CDR1 SGHTS, CDR2 YDEGEE. Trimming took 5 bases from V and 9 from J; bases not matched to a gene: 9. CDR3 DNA sequence: TGTGCCAGCAGAACCAACAGGGGGTGGGCCCAGTACTTC. It yields the protein CASRTNRGWAQYF.

Ten or more counts support this clone. V usage is TRBV11-2 and J usage is TRBJ1-2, with 8 bases lining up with TRBD1. J lost 0 bases, V lost 4 bases, and 1 base had no gene match. Germline V gene lookup returns CDR1 SGHAT and CDR2 FQNNGV. This CDR3 contains 14 residues. The CDR3 sequence is CASSWTGTNYGYTF. The CDR3 DNA reads as TGTGCCAGCAGCTGGACAGGGACTAACTATGGCTACACCTTC.

The chain couples TRBV5-1 to TRBJ2-5; 10 bases fit TRBD2. V shed 1 base, J shed 3 bases, and the junction held 3 bases outside the gene matches. The CDR3 spans 15 residues. CDR1 SGHRS and CDR2 YFSETQ come from the germline V gene. The CDR3 reads CASSLFLAGEETQYF. The DNA of the CDR3 is TGCGCCAGCAGCTTGTTTCTAGCGGGGGAAGAGACCCAGTACTTC.

The rearrangement links TRBV11-2 to TRBJ2-5; TRBD1 might be the D (6 bases). CDR1 SGHAT and CDR2 FQNNGV come from the germline V gene. V lost 5 bases, J lost 4 bases, and 11 bases lay in between. The CDR3 sequence is 13 residues long. In DNA, the CDR3 is TGTGCCAGCAGCACTCAGGGGAGAGAGACCCAGTACTTC. It codes for CASSTQGRETQYF.

This clone was seen only once. The chain uses TRBV5-1 and TRBJ2-5, with 8 nucleotides matching TRBD1. Gene TRBJ2-7 matches the end of the DNA better, so the J call may be wrong. The CDR3 spans 14 residues. Germline V CDR1 and CDR2: SGHRS, YFSETQ. The DNA for the CDR3 is TGCGCCAGCAGCACCAGGGGGCCGGGCTACGAGCAGTACTTC. Protein: CASSTRGPGYEQYF.

The rearrangement links TRBV6-5 to TRBJ2-7, with 8 bases matching TRBD1. V lost 0 bases and J lost 2; bases outside the gene matches: 6. CDR1 and CDR2 (germline): MNHEY, SVGAGI. The CDR3 is 16 residues long. CDR3 sequence: CASSYSLDRGPYEQYF. The CDR3 nucleotides read TGTGCCAGCAGTTACTCTCTTGACAGGGGACCCTACGAGCAGTACTTC.

The chain employs TRBV4-3 and TRBJ2-2; 10 nucleotides align to TRBD2. This CDR3 has 17 residues. J was trimmed by 3 bases and V by 0 bases; bases with no gene match: 4. Germline CDR1 reads LGHNA; CDR2 reads YSLEER. CDR3 sequence: CASSQDMTSGYTGELFF. The CDR3 DNA is TGCGCCAGCAGCCAAGATATGACTAGCGGGTACACCGGGGAGCTGTTTTTT.

The rearrangement joins TRBV29-1 to TRBJ2-7, with D possibly matching TRBD1 (5 bases). The germline V gene encodes CDR1 SQVTM and CDR2 ANQGSEA. This CDR3 has 13 amino acids. V was trimmed by 4 bases and J by 4 bases, leaving 14 bases between them. CDR3 nucleotides: TGCAGCGTTGCCGGTCAGGGTAATTACGAGCAGTACTTC. Encoded protein: CSVAGQGNYEQYF.

This clone has only one observation. The chain links TRBV4-3 to TRBJ2-1; weak D call: TRBD1 (6 bases). Between the trimmed V and J ends, which lost 0 bases and 5 bases, there was a span of 8 bases. Germline-derived CDR1 and CDR2 are LGHNA and YSLEER. The CDR3 sequence is 14 residues long. The CDR3 region is CASSQEGAHNEQFF. The CDR3 DNA is TGCGCCAGCAGCCAAGAGGGGGCACACAATGAGCAGTTCTTC.

This chain joins TRBV6-6 and TRBJ1-6; D perhaps matches TRBD1 (5 bases). Trimming cost V 6 bases and J 3 bases, with 6 bases left between them. Germline loops: CDR1 MNHNY, CDR2 SVGAGI (reference sequence). The CDR3 runs to 13 residues. CDR3 in amino acids: CASSRVYNSPLHF. The CDR3 DNA reads TGTGCCAGCAGCAGGGTCTATAATTCACCCCTCCACTTT.

The chain uses TRBV6-5 and TRBJ2-7, with D possibly being TRBD2 (5 bases). The CDR3 contains 12 residues. The V end was cut by 8 bases, the J end by 6 bases, with 14 bases between. Germline loops: CDR1 MNHEY, CDR2 SVGAGI. The CDR3 DNA follows: TGTGCCAGCCGTATCCATCGGGGCGAGCAGTACTTC. Translated, it gives CASRIHRGEQYF.

This chain links TRBV7-2 with TRBJ2-5, with D perhaps TRBD2 (7 bases). CDR1 is SGHTA, CDR2 FQGNSA, per germline. V lost 1 base, J lost 2 bases, and 17 bases lay in between. CDR3 length: 17 residues. The CDR3 DNA reads TGTGCCAGCAGCTTAGAACGGGGGGCCATACTTCAAGAGACCCAGTACTTC. Translating gives CASSLERGAILQETQYF. Complete variable domain (other parts from reference TRBV7-2 and TRBJ2-5): GAGVSQSPSNKVTEKGKDVELRCDPISGHTALYWYRQSLGQGLEFLIYFQGNSAPDKSGLPSDRFSAERTGGSVSTLTIQRTQQEDSAVYLCASSLERGAILQETQYFGPGTRLLVL.

The CDR3 DNA is TGTGCCAGCAGCGCCCGACAGGGGATTCAAGGGACTGAAGCTTTCTTT. It specifies CASSARQGIQGTEAFF. The rearrangement joins TRBV9 to TRBJ1-1, with 8 positions matching TRBD1. Germline lookup yields CDR1 SGDLS and CDR2 YYNGEE. The CDR3 runs to 16 residues. After removal of 3 bases from V and 5 bases from J, the junction contained 12 bases not matched to a gene.

This clone was seen only once. This chain uses TRBV28 with TRBJ2-5; D may be TRBD2 (5 bases). The J call is uncertain, as TRBJ2-7 better fits the DNA end. Looked up from germline, CDR1 is MDHEN and CDR2 is SYDVKM. The CDR3 loop spans 15 amino acids. For the CDR3, the DNA is TGTGCCAGCAGTTTACTTGCTAGCCGGTACAACGAGCAGTACTTC. It yields the protein CASSLLASRYNEQYF.

Notes on this clone: Its ends do not fully match the called genes, so a read error is possible. The genes are TRBV7-9 and TRBJ1-1; D unresolved. Germline V gene sequence: CDR1 SEHNR, CDR2 FQNEAQ (reference sequence). The CDR3 is 11 residues long. The CDR3 DNA sequence: TGTGCCAGCAGCTTAACCACTGAAGCCTTCTTT. The encoded protein is CASSLTTEAFF.